Listed below are T cell receptor beta chains from one sample, sequenced in a study of blood T cell repertoires in COVID-19. TCRdb's copy holds only in-frame clones and misses some; the assay was immunoSEQ multiplex PCR. The sample lists 100,000 or so clones; approximately 90% were seen once. Material for sequencing was peripheral blood. All receptors come from a man aged 50 or older with active COVID-19. Each CDR3 is given with its conserved first and last residue. Fields, in order: V gene, D gene, J gene, clone size, CDR3 protein, CDR3 DNA. The D gene is left open where the match is weak. Clone size is stated in some rows and not others, as once, few, many or a class when expanded.

v_call: TRBV5-1
d_call: -
j_call: TRBJ2-7
clone_size: -
cdr3_aa: CASSLDRQAYEQYF
cdr3_nt: TGCGCCAGCAGCTTGGACAGGCAGGCCTACGAGCAGTACTTC

v_call: TRBV19
d_call: -
j_call: TRBJ2-3
clone_size: once
cdr3_aa: CASSSLAKYTDTQYF
cdr3_nt: TGTGCCAGTAGTAGTCTAGCGAAATACACAGATACGCAGTATTTT

v_call: TRBV7-2
d_call: TRBD1
j_call: TRBJ1-5
clone_size: -
cdr3_aa: CASSVTGGYQPQHF
cdr3_nt: TGTGCCAGCAGCGTCACAGGGGGATATCAGCCCCAGCATTTT

v_call: TRBV7-3
d_call: -
j_call: TRBJ2-1
clone_size: -
cdr3_aa: CASSSWGGPRVEQFF
cdr3_nt: TGTGCCAGCAGCTCGTGGGGGGGCCCTCGGGTTGAGCAGTTCTTC

v_call: TRBV9
d_call: -
j_call: TRBJ2-1
clone_size: -
cdr3_aa: CASSPSGSSSYNEQFF
cdr3_nt: TGTGCCAGCAGTCCCTCGGGGTCCTCCTCCTACAATGAGCAGTTCTTC

v_call: TRBV6-5
d_call: TRBD2
j_call: TRBJ2-2
clone_size: -
cdr3_aa: CASSYGGASGELFF
cdr3_nt: TGTGCCAGCAGCTACGGGGGGGCCTCCGGGGAGCTGTTTTTT

v_call: TRBV3-1/TRBV3-2
d_call: -
j_call: TRBJ1-2
clone_size: -
cdr3_aa: CASSQEVNSGYTF
cdr3_nt: TGTGCCAGCAGCCAAGAAGTTAACTCGGGCTACACCTTC

v_call: TRBV30
d_call: -
j_call: TRBJ2-5
clone_size: -
cdr3_aa: CAWNRGSPETQYF
cdr3_nt: TGTGCCTGGAACCGGGGATCGCCGGAGACCCAGTACTTC

v_call: TRBV5-1
d_call: TRBD1
j_call: TRBJ1-2
clone_size: -
cdr3_aa: CASSSTGDYGYTF
cdr3_nt: TGCGCCAGCAGCTCGACAGGGGACTATGGCTACACCTTC

v_call: TRBV6-5
d_call: TRBD1
j_call: TRBJ1-4
clone_size: -
cdr3_aa: CASRRGTDGGLFF
cdr3_nt: TGTGCCAGCAGACGAGGGACAGATGGAGGACTGTTTTTT

v_call: TRBV2
d_call: -
j_call: TRBJ2-5
clone_size: -
cdr3_aa: CASRKNRVGEETQYF
cdr3_nt: TGTGCCAGCAGGAAGAACAGGGTGGGGGAAGAGACCCAGTACTTC

v_call: TRBV2
d_call: -
j_call: TRBJ2-1
clone_size: -
cdr3_aa: CASTTDMNNEQFF
cdr3_nt: TGTGCCAGCACGACGGACATGAACAATGAGCAGTTCTTC

v_call: TRBV11-2
d_call: -
j_call: TRBJ2-5
clone_size: -
cdr3_aa: CASSLAHGEGETQYF
cdr3_nt: TGTGCCAGCAGCTTAGCCCACGGGGAAGGAGAGACCCAGTACTTC

v_call: TRBV4-1
d_call: -
j_call: TRBJ2-2
clone_size: -
cdr3_aa: CASSQDPAGGGTGELFF
cdr3_nt: TGCGCCAGCAGCCAAGATCCGGCAGGGGGAGGTACCGGGGAGCTGTTTTTT

v_call: TRBV14
d_call: TRBD1
j_call: TRBJ2-5
clone_size: -
cdr3_aa: CASSQVSGTVRETQYF
cdr3_nt: TGTGCCAGCAGCCAAGTCTCCGGGACAGTAAGGGAGACCCAGTACTTC

v_call: TRBV10-3
d_call: -
j_call: TRBJ1-5
clone_size: -
cdr3_aa: CAISDNQGRGQPQHF
cdr3_nt: TGTGCCATCAGTGACAACCAGGGGAGAGGGCAGCCCCAGCATTTT

v_call: TRBV9
d_call: -
j_call: TRBJ1-3
clone_size: -
cdr3_aa: CASSGGLSGNTIYF
cdr3_nt: TGTGCCAGCAGCGGGGGGCTCTCTGGAAACACCATATATTTT

v_call: TRBV10-1
d_call: TRBD2
j_call: TRBJ2-5
clone_size: -
cdr3_aa: CASSPGLAAETQYF
cdr3_nt: TGCGCCAGCAGTCCGGGACTAGCGGCGGAGACCCAGTACTTC

v_call: TRBV9
d_call: TRBD1
j_call: TRBJ1-2
clone_size: -
cdr3_aa: CASSDIARGRAGYTF
cdr3_nt: TGTGCCAGCAGTGACATCGCCAGGGGGCGGGCCGGCTACACCTTC

v_call: TRBV5-6
d_call: -
j_call: TRBJ1-1
clone_size: -
cdr3_aa: CASSLGQITNTEAFF
cdr3_nt: TGTGCCAGCAGCTTAGGACAGATTACTAACACTGAAGCTTTCTTT

v_call: TRBV19
d_call: TRBD1
j_call: TRBJ2-1
clone_size: -
cdr3_aa: CASSRITGGLKNEQFF
cdr3_nt: TGTGCCAGTAGTAGGATTACAGGGGGCTTGAAGAATGAGCAGTTCTTC

v_call: TRBV2
d_call: TRBD1
j_call: TRBJ1-5
clone_size: -
cdr3_aa: CASSLQGLDQPQHF
cdr3_nt: TGTGCCAGCAGTCTACAGGGGCTCGATCAGCCCCAGCATTTT

v_call: TRBV19
d_call: -
j_call: TRBJ2-5
clone_size: -
cdr3_aa: CASSPGTRETQYF
cdr3_nt: TGTGCCAGTAGTCCCGGGACAAGAGAGACCCAGTACTTC

v_call: TRBV3-1/TRBV3-2
d_call: TRBD1
j_call: TRBJ2-3
clone_size: -
cdr3_aa: CASSHGTGGFTDTQYF
cdr3_nt: TGTGCCAGCAGCCACGGGACAGGGGGTTTCACAGATACGCAGTATTTT

v_call: TRBV5-5
d_call: TRBD2
j_call: TRBJ2-5
clone_size: -
cdr3_aa: CASSRGTSGLSRETQYF
cdr3_nt: TGTGCCAGCAGCCGCGGGACTAGCGGGCTTTCAAGAGAGACCCAGTACTTC

v_call: TRBV11-2
d_call: -
j_call: TRBJ2-7
clone_size: -
cdr3_aa: CASSRVSNYEQYF
cdr3_nt: TGTGCCAGCAGCCGGGTATCGAACTACGAGCAGTACTTC